The 26 T cell receptor beta chains below were found in one sample sequenced in a study of blood T cell repertoires in COVID-19. TCRdb's table, derived via immunoSEQ multiplex PCR, lists solely in-frame clones and lacks some. The sample yields fewer than 60,000 clones, around nine tenths seen once. The material sequenced was peripheral blood. The origin of the receptors is a man aged 45-65 years with acute or convalescent COVID-19.

The chain has TRBV9 and TRBJ1-1, with TRBD1 as a possible D gene (6 bases). The germline V gene encodes CDR1 SGDLS and CDR2 YYNGEE. The CDR3 totals 15 residues. Trimming took 0 bases from V and 4 from J, leaving 13 bases between them. The CDR3 reads CASSVVGGGGTEAFF. CDR3 DNA: TGTGCCAGCAGCGTAGTCGGGGGCGGGGGCACTGAAGCTTTCTTT.

The V and J genes are TRBV2 and TRBJ1-5; tentatively, D is TRBD1 (5 bases). V was trimmed by 1 base and J by 4 bases, leaving 8 bases between them. Germline V gene sequence: CDR1 SNHLY, CDR2 FYNNEI. This CDR3 region has 14 residues. The CDR3 DNA follows: TGTGCCAGCAGTGAAGAACAGGTAAATCAGCCCCAGCATTTT. It translates to CASSEEQVNQPQHF. The complete variable domain, with remaining parts taken from reference TRBV2 and TRBJ1-5, reads EPEVTQTPSHQVTQMGQEVILRCVPISNHLYFYWYRQILGQKVEFLVSFYNNEISEKSEIFDDQFSVERPDGSNFTLKIRSTKLEDSAMYFCASSEEQVNQPQHFGDGTRLSIL.

The chain carries TRBV7-8 and TRBJ2-1; 14 bases agree with TRBD2. V trimming: 4 bases; J trimming: 8 bases; junction bases outside the gene matches: 4. The V gene's germline CDR1 is SGHVS and CDR2 FQNEAQ. This CDR3 is built from 15 residues. The CDR3: CASSSGLAGGDEQFF. CDR3 bases: TGTGCCAGCAGCTCCGGACTAGCGGGAGGCGATGAGCAGTTCTTC.

The chain recombines TRBV5-6 with TRBJ2-3; D may be TRBD2 (6 bases). Germline V gene lookup returns CDR1 SGHDT and CDR2 YYEEEE. Trimming removed 0 bases at V and 3 bases at J, with 14 bases between. The CDR3 spans 16 residues. CDR3 sequence reads: CASSLAQGLVTDTQYF. The CDR3 DNA reads TGTGCCAGCAGCTTGGCCCAGGGACTTGTGACAGATACGCAGTATTTT.

This rearrangement joins TRBV4-2 to TRBJ2-7; TRBD1 matches at 11 bases. V lost 0 bases to trimming and J lost 3 bases; unmatched junction nucleotides: 4. From germline, CDR1 is LGHNA and CDR2 YNFKEQ. This CDR3 is built from 16 residues. DNA for the CDR3: TGTGCCAGCAGCCAAGAGGGGACAGGGGGAATCTACGAGCAGTACTTC. It codes for CASSQEGTGGIYEQYF.

The chain joins TRBV7-9 to TRBJ1-1; D ambiguous. Trimming removed 0 bases at V and 11 bases at J, with 16 bases between. The CDR3 is 14 amino acids. CDR1 is SEHNR, CDR2 FQNEAQ, per germline (reference sequence). The CDR3 reads CASSLAHRENEAFF. The CDR3 DNA reads TGTGCCAGCAGCTTAGCTCATAGGGAGAATGAGGCTTTCTTT.

This chain joins TRBV3-1 (or the pseudogene TRBV3-2) and TRBJ1-2; D possibly corresponds to TRBD1 (5 bases). V lost 0 bases and J lost 5, with 10 bases in between. The CDR3 runs 14 residues. The germline CDR1 and CDR2 sequences are LGHDT and YNNKEL (reference sequence). Written as DNA, the CDR3 is TGTGCCAGCAGCCAAGAGAGCAAGGGGTATGGCTACACCTTC. It encodes CASSQESKGYGYTF.

This clone was seen once. The chain is built from TRBV4-1 and TRBJ2-7; tentative D call: TRBD2 (5 bases). CDR1 MGHRA and CDR2 YSYEKL come from the germline V gene. Trimming cost V 3 bases and J 3 bases, with 12 bases left between them. The CDR3 runs to 14 residues. The CDR3 is CASSHPGLVYEQYF. Here the CDR3 DNA reads TGCGCCAGCAGCCATCCCGGACTGGTCTACGAGCAGTACTTC.

V and J are TRBV5-1 and TRBJ2-7; 8 nucleotides match TRBD1. This CDR3 spans 14 amino acids. The germline gives CDR1 SGHRS, CDR2 YFSETQ. J was trimmed by 7 bases and V by 4 bases; bases with no gene match: 10. CDR3 DNA sequence: TGCGCCAGCAGCAAGGGACAGGTTGAGGATGAGCAGTACTTC. This sequence encodes CASSKGQVEDEQYF.

V gene TRBV3-1 (or the pseudogene TRBV3-2) combines with J gene TRBJ1-4; 8 positions agree with TRBD1. After removal of 0 bases from V and 6 bases from J, the junction contained 3 bases not matched to a gene. The CDR3 extends over 15 amino acids. Germline V gene sequence: CDR1 LGHDT, CDR2 YNNKEL (reference sequence). In DNA form, the CDR3 reads TGTGCCAGCAGCCAAGACAGGGGGCTGCATGAAAAACTGTTTTTT. Its protein is CASSQDRGLHEKLFF.

In regard to this clone: Additional DNA sequences in this sample encode the identical CDR3. The chain combines TRBV9 with TRBJ2-3; the match to TRBD2 covers 7 bases. CDR1 is SGDLS, CDR2 YYNGEE, per germline. The CDR3 spans 14 residues. Trimming cost V 2 bases and J 2 bases; bases outside gene matches: 2. CDR3 sequence: CASSVGGFTDTQYF. The CDR3 coding sequence is TGTGCCAGCAGCGTCGGGGGGTTCACAGATACGCAGTATTTT.

The chain joins TRBV30 to TRBJ1-1; 7 bases fit TRBD1. Germline V lookup: CDR1 GTSNPN, CDR2 SVGIG (reference sequence). The CDR3 length is 12 residues. V trimming: 7 bases; J trimming: 0 bases; junction bases outside the gene matches: 2. In DNA, the CDR3 is TGTGCCTCGGGACAGATGAACACTGAAGCTTTCTTT. It encodes CASGQMNTEAFF.

The chain couples TRBV3-1 (or the pseudogene TRBV3-2) to TRBJ1-1; D is unresolved. Trimming took 2 bases from V and 1 from J, leaving 8 bases between them. The CDR3 has 14 amino acids. Germline V CDR1 and CDR2: LGHDT, YNNKEL (reference sequence). This CDR3 reads CASSQKYSNTEAFF. As DNA, the CDR3 is TGTGCCAGCAGCCAAAAATATTCGAACACTGAAGCTTTCTTT.

The genes are TRBV7-9 and TRBJ2-1, with 7 bases fitting TRBD1. Germline CDR1 reads SEHNR; CDR2 reads FQNEAQ (reference sequence). Trimming cost V 5 bases and J 2 bases; bases outside gene matches: 6. The CDR3 is 15 amino acids. The CDR3 nucleotides read TGTGCCAGCAGCCCTGCTCAGGGGGCCTACAATGAGCAGTTCTTC. Its protein product is CASSPAQGAYNEQFF. The variable domain in full, with the rest retrieved from reference TRBV7-9 and TRBJ2-1, is DTGVSQNPRHKITKRGQNVTFRCDPISEHNRLYWYRQTLGQGPEFLTYFQNEAQLEKSRLLSDRFSAERPKGSFSTLEIQRTEQGDSAMYLCASSPAQGAYNEQFFGPGTRLTVL.

The V and J genes are TRBV4-1 and TRBJ2-7, with a tentative D call TRBD1 (6 bases). Germline CDR1 reads MGHRA; CDR2 reads YSYEKL. Trimming left V 6 bases short and J 0 bases short, with 12 bases between. The CDR3 spans 14 residues. Here the CDR3 DNA reads TGCGCCAGCAGTCGAACGACAGGCTCCTACGAGCAGTACTTC. Its protein is CASSRTTGSYEQYF.

The chain has TRBV5-1 and TRBJ1-1; 7 bases line up with TRBD1. The V segment lost 4 bases and the J segment 1 base; nucleotides outside the gene matches: 10. The germline CDR1 and CDR2 sequences are SGHRS and YFSETQ. CDR3 length: 16 residues. The CDR3 loop reads CASSTGQYLGNTEAFF. DNA of the CDR3: TGCGCCAGCAGCACGGGACAGTACCTAGGGAACACTGAAGCTTTCTTT. The variable domain in full, completed from reference TRBV5-1 and TRBJ1-1, reads KAGVTQTPRYLIKTRGQQVTLSCSPISGHRSVSWYQQTPGQGLQFLFEYFSETQRNKGNFPGRFSGRQFSNSRSEMNVSTLELGDSALYLCASSTGQYLGNTEAFFGQGTRLTVV.

The CDR3 spells CASTGRTMGTQYF. Written as DNA, the CDR3 is TGTGCCAGCACCGGACGGACTATGGGGACCCAGTACTTC. The V gene is TRBV6-5, the J gene TRBJ2-5; maybe TRBD2 (6 bases). Trimming removed 7 bases from V and 7 bases from J, with 16 bases in between. In germline, CDR1 is MNHEY, CDR2 SVGAGI. The CDR3 length is 13 residues.

Only a few counts were recorded for this clone. V usage is TRBV5-4 and J usage is TRBJ1-2; D may be TRBD1 (5 bases). V was clipped by 4 bases and J by 0 bases, with 13 bases between them. CDR1 and CDR2 from the germline V gene are SGHNT and YYREEE (reference sequence). This CDR3 contains 15 residues. The CDR3 is CASSAHRQANYGYTF. In DNA, the CDR3 is TGTGCCAGCAGCGCACACAGGCAAGCTAACTATGGCTACACCTTC.

The chain uses TRBV19 and TRBJ2-7; no clear D gene. Germline loops: CDR1 LNHDA, CDR2 SQIVND (reference sequence). The CDR3 length is 14 residues. Trimming cost V 3 bases and J 0 bases, with 9 bases left between them. The CDR3 coding sequence is TGTGCCAGTAGTATTGGCACAGACTCCTACGAGCAGTACTTC. This sequence encodes CASSIGTDSYEQYF.

The rearrangement joins TRBV5-1 to TRBJ2-2; tentatively, D is TRBD2 (6 bases). The CDR3 has 17 amino acids. The germline V and J ends were trimmed by 3 bases and 1 base, with 16 bases remaining between them. Per germline, CDR1 SGHRS and CDR2 YFSETQ. The CDR3 spells CASSSGSGGLNTGELFF. CDR3 nucleotides: TGCGCCAGCAGCTCGGGCTCCGGGGGACTGAACACCGGGGAGCTGTTTTTT.

This clone appeared once. V is TRBV18 and J is TRBJ2-1; TRBD1 matches 7 bases. The germline V gene has CDR1 KGHSH and CDR2 LQKENI. The V and J ends lost 0 bases and 6 bases, in that order; junction bases with no gene match: 2. The CDR3 extends over 14 amino acids. The CDR3 reads CASSPPAGGNEQFF. CDR3 DNA: TGTGCCAGCTCACCACCGGCAGGGGGCAATGAGCAGTTCTTC.

The chain couples TRBV7-2 to TRBJ2-5, with D perhaps matching TRBD1 (6 bases). There are 14 residues in the CDR3. The germline gives CDR1 SGHTA, CDR2 FQGNSA. The ends were cut back, 4 bases at V and 4 bases at J, with 13 bases in the middle. The CDR3 spells CASSSTGWSETQYF. The CDR3 region has the DNA TGTGCCAGCAGCTCCACAGGGTGGTCAGAGACCCAGTACTTC.

This chain connects TRBV11-2 to TRBJ2-1; 9 nucleotides match TRBD2. J lost 0 bases, V lost 5 bases, and 8 bases had no gene match. CDR3 size: 17 residues. Germline loops: CDR1 SGHAT, CDR2 FQNNGV. The CDR3 protein is CASSVRLAASSYNEQFF. The CDR3 region has the DNA TGTGCCAGCAGCGTAAGACTAGCGGCGAGCTCCTACAATGAGCAGTTCTTC.

The chain uses TRBV29-1 and TRBJ2-3, with 7 bases matching TRBD2. CDR3 size: 14 residues. V was pared by 6 bases and J by 1 base, with 7 bases of the junction left unmatched. The germline V gene has CDR1 SQVTM and CDR2 ANQGSEA. The DNA for the CDR3 is TGCAGCGTAAGACTAGCCCGGCGCACAGATACGCAGTATTTT. It is translated as CSVRLARRTDTQYF.

This chain joins TRBV24-1 and TRBJ2-1; tentative D call: TRBD2 (5 bases). The CDR3 extends over 11 amino acids. The V end was cut by 4 bases, the J end by 9 bases, with 6 bases between. In germline, CDR1 is KGHDR, CDR2 SFDVKD. The CDR3 sequence: CATSDRGEQFF. The CDR3 bases are TGTGCCACCAGTGACCGGGGTGAGCAGTTCTTC.

This clone was seen once. The chain uses TRBV20-1 and TRBJ2-1, with D uncertain. Germline V gene data show CDR1 as DFQATT and CDR2 as SNEGSKA (reference sequence). Trimming stripped 7 bases from V and 8 bases from J, with 12 bases between. The CDR3 loop spans 11 amino acids. Here the CDR3 DNA reads TGCAGTGGCCTAGTGGCATATGAGCAGTTCTTC. This sequence encodes CSGLVAYEQFF.